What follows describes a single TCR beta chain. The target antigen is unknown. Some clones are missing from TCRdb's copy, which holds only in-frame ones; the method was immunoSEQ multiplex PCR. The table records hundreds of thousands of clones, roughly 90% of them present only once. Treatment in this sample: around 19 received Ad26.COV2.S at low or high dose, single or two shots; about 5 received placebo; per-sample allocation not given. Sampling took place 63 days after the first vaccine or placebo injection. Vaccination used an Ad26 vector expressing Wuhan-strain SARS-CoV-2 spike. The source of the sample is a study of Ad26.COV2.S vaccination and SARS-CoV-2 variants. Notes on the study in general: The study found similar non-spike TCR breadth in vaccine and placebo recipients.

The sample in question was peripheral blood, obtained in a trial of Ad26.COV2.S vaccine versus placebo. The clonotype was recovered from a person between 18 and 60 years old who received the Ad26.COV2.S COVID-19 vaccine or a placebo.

CDR3 loop: CASSPDRYQETQYF. In DNA, the CDR3 is TGCGCCAGCAGCCCCGACAGGTACCAAGAGACCCAGTACTTC. The chain is built from TRBV5-1 and TRBJ2-5, with D possibly matching TRBD1 (6 bases). The CDR3 sequence is 14 residues long. V was cut by 4 bases and J by 0 bases, with 10 bases left in between. CDR1 is SGHRS, CDR2 YFSETQ, per germline.